This entry describes one T cell receptor (beta chain). This specimen belongs to a study of OX40 agonist ivuxolimab in advanced cancers. In the study overall: The dose of intravenous ivuxolimab that patients received every 2 weeks ranged from 0.01 to 10 mg/kg. Patients receiving dose escalation had hepatocellular carcinoma, melanoma, renal cell or head and neck cancer.

The assay was immunoSEQ multiplex PCR, and TCRdb's table has in-frame clones only and misses some. Among around 38,000 clones, about 80% were seen once, and the ten largest hold around 8%. CDR1 MGHRA and CDR2 YSYEKL come from the germline V gene. This CDR3 is built from 13 residues. The V end was cut by 4 bases, the J end by 5 bases, with 11 bases between. The sequences come from CD4+ or CD8+ T cells sorted from blood, collected in a trial of the OX40 agonist ivuxolimab. The receptor's source is an adult with an advanced solid tumor such as melanoma, head and neck, liver or kidney cancer. The chain links TRBV4-1 to TRBJ2-5; possible D gene TRBD2, 6 bases. In DNA, the CDR3 is TGCGCCAGCAGCCTTAGCGGTTGGGAGACCCAGTACTTC. Its protein product is CASSLSGWETQYF.